This TCR beta chain was identified during a study of CD8+ T cells in alopecia areata. Broader study findings: TCR sharing was clearer in mice than between patients, perhaps partly owing to patient HLA diversity. Lesional tissue from the scalp (especially in alopecia totalis/universalis) showed higher clonality than normal scalp.

This clone came up a few times. Its antigen remains unidentified. Gene and germline names: mouse. The read terminates 4 residues before the CDR3 end, so the remaining end is supplied by the germline J gene. A sort of pooled cutaneous lymph node cells used CD4, CD8alpha, NKG2D, NKG2ACE and other stains. CDR1 is NSHNY, CDR2 SYGAGN, per germline. Trimming at V came to 6 bases and at J to 0 bases, leaving 4 bases not matched to a gene. This CDR3 is built from 14 residues. It was cDNA, reverse transcribed from extracted RNA, that served as the sequencing template. Profiling relied on immunoSEQ multiplex PCR, and the TCRdb table lists in-frame clones only, not all of them. There are under 350,000 clones in the sample, none observed a single time.

The material sequenced was CD4+ T cells sorted from a lymph node. The clonotype was recovered from a C3H/HeJ mouse with alopecia areata. The MHC haplotype of the strain is H2-k. The chain joins TRBV13-1 to TRBJ1-1; 8 nucleotides agree with TRBD1. The sequenced part of the CDR3 DNA is TGTGCCAGCAAAGGGACAGGAACAAACACA. This translates into CASKGTGTNT. The entire CDR3 reads CASKGTGTNTEVFF.